Shown below are 5 T cell receptor beta chains from a single sample sequenced in a study of CD8+ T cells in alopecia areata. Specified treatment: oral pan-JAK inhibitor, 5-10 mg twice daily. cDNA prepared by RNA extraction and subsequent reverse transcription served as the template for sequencing. Sequencing was performed with immunoSEQ multiplex PCR; in TCRdb, only in-frame clones are kept and a portion is missing. The top ten clones hold around 10% of a sample with roughly 100,000 clones, approximately 84% of them seen once. Sequences were derived from CD8+ T cells sorted from blood, sampled at approximately week 30, from a patient treated with tofacitinib. The receptors derive from a human donor with alopecia areata.

This chain joins TRBV4-2 and TRBJ1-5; D not certain. CDR3 length: 13 amino acids. From germline, CDR1 is LGHNA and CDR2 YNFKEQ. V was trimmed by 2 bases and J by 1 base, leaving 3 bases between them. CDR3 nucleotide sequence: TGTGCCAGCAGCCAACTAAGCAATCAGCCCCAGCATTTT. The encoded protein is CASSQLSNQPQHF.

The CDR3 DNA is TGTGCCAGCAGCGCCACTAGCGGGAAAGTGGTAGGGGAGCAGTTCTTC. Translating gives CASSATSGKVVGEQFF. This chain links TRBV13 with TRBJ2-1; TRBD2 aligns across 10 bases. Trimming took 5 bases from V and 10 from J; bases not matched to a gene: 14. The CDR3 loop spans 16 amino acids. Per germline, CDR1 PRHDT and CDR2 FYEKMQ (reference sequence).

This clone occurred once. V and J are TRBV2 and TRBJ2-7; D is unresolved. The CDR3 contains 11 residues. In germline, CDR1 is SNHLY, CDR2 FYNNEI. Between the trimmed V and J ends, which lost 3 bases and 4 bases, there was a span of 4 bases. The chain's CDR3 is CASSDTYEQYF. The CDR3 nucleotides read TGTGCCAGCAGTGATACGTACGAGCAGTACTTC.

V gene TRBV4-2 combines with J gene TRBJ1-1; no firm D call. The CDR3 consists of 12 residues. CDR1 LGHNA and CDR2 YNFKEQ come from the germline V gene. Trimming removed 1 base from V and 8 bases from J, with 8 bases in between. CDR3 loop: CASSQAGLEAFF. The CDR3 DNA follows: TGTGCCAGCAGCCAAGCCGGGCTCGAAGCTTTCTTT.

A few counts support this clone. The chain employs TRBV6-1 and TRBJ2-3; unclear D gene. The length of the CDR3 is 10 residues. Trimming pared 10 bases from V and 4 bases from J, leaving 6 bases between. Looked up from germline, CDR1 is MNHNS and CDR2 is SASEGT. CDR3: CATRADTQYF. CDR3 sequence (DNA): TGTGCCACCCGTGCAGATACGCAGTATTTT.